The source of this TCR beta chain is a study of shared clonotypes between healthy human individuals. The wider study: The cohort comprised a couple of women and three men. Their ages spanned 18 to 49 years.

The quantity of DNA used in unsorted PBMC replicate PCRs was approximately 270 ng, corresponding to around 32,000 T cell genomes. TCRdb keeps only in-frame clones here, not all; method: immunoSEQ multiplex PCR. The table lists about 600,000 clones, roughly 79% of them singletons. This clone has a handful of counts. Its antigen remains unidentified. Germline CDR1 SQVTM, CDR2 ANQGSEA. The CDR3 extends over 14 amino acids. The V gene lost 7 bases and the J gene lost 6 bases, with 21 bases spanning the gap. Points from the study as a whole: Sampling used blood alone; tissue repertoires probably differ.

V gene TRBV29-1 combines with J gene TRBJ1-2; weak D call: TRBD1 (6 bases). This clonotype was sampled from a woman aged 40 to 50 in good health. Some clones in this sample may be carry-over from other donors' samples. The sequencing input was PBMCs. This CDR3 is CSARGPGAKDGYTF. The CDR3 DNA sequence: TGCAGCGCCCGGGGGCCAGGGGCTAAGGATGGCTACACCTTC.